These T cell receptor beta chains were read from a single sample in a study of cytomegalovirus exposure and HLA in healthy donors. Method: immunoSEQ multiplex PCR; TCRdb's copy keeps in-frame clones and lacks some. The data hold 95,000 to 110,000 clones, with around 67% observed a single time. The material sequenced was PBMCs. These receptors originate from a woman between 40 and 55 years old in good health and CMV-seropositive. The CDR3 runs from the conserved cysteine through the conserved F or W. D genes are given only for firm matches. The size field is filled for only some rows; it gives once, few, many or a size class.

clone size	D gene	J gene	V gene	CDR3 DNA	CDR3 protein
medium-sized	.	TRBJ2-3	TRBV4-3	TGCGCCAGCAGCCAAGATCGCCTGCAGGGCTTCACAGATACGCAGTATTTT	CASSQDRLQGFTDTQYF
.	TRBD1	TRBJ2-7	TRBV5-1	TGCGCCAGCAGCTTGGCCAGGCAGGGGGCGGACGAGCAGTACTTC	CASSLARQGADEQYF
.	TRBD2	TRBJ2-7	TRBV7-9	TGTGCCAGCAGCGCGCGGGGGGGGCAGGGACGACACGAGCAGTACTTC	CASSARGGQGRHEQYF
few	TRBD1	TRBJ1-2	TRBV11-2	TGTGCCAGCAGCTTACAAGTCGTCGCGACAGGGGTCGGCTACACCTTC	CASSLQVVATGVGYTF
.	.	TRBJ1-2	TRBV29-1	TGCAGCGTTGATAAGGACGGGGGAAGAGTCACCTTC	CSVDKDGGRVTF
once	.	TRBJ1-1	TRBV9	TGTGCCAGCAGCGTATCCTTTAAAAGAGACATACGGGAAGCTTTCTTT	CASSVSFKRDIREAFF
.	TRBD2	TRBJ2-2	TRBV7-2	TGTGCCAGCAGCTCTACCCCCCTAGCGGCCGGGGAGCTGTTTTTT	CASSSTPLAAGELFF
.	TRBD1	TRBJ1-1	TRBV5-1	TGCGCCAGCAGCCGCTCGGACAGGGAGGTCGCTTTCTTT	CASSRSDREVAFF
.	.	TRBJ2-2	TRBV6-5	TGTGCCAGCGAGGGGAACACCGGGGAGCTGTTTTTT	CASEGNTGELFF
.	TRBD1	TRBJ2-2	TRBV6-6	TGTGCCAGCAGGCCTCCGGGACAGGAGAACACCGGGGAGCTGTTTTTT	CASRPPGQENTGELFF
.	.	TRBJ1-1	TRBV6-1	TGTGCCAGCAGTACTACTAACACTGAAGCTTTCTTT	CASSTTNTEAFF
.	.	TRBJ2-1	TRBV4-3	TGCGCCAGCAGCCCAACCCCGGGAACCTACAATGAGCAGTTCTTC	CASSPTPGTYNEQFF
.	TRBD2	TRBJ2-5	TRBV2	TGTGCCAGCAGGAGAGAGCTAGCGGGGGTCCACTTC	CASRRELAGVHF
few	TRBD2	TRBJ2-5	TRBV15	TGTGCCACCAGCAGAGGGGCGGGACTAGCGGGGGTCGACCAAGAGACCCAGTACTTC	CATSRGAGLAGVDQETQYF
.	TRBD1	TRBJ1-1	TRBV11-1	TGTGCCAGCAGCTTGGGCAGGGGGCCTGAAGCTTTCTTT	CASSLGRGPEAFF
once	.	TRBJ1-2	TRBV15	TGTGCCACCAGCCCATTGACAGCCTCCGGGAGTTATGGCTACACCTTC	CATSPLTASGSYGYTF
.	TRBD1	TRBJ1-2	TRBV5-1	TGCGCCAGCAGCACCGCAGGGGGGAAGTCGTATGGCTACACCTTC	CASSTAGGKSYGYTF
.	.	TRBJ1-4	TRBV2	TGTGCCAGCGTAGAGACAGTTAATGAAAAACTGTTTTTT	CASVETVNEKLFF
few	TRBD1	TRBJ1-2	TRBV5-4	TGTGCCAGCTCAAGGGGTTTCGGGACAGGGCCTGGCTACACCTTC	CASSRGFGTGPGYTF
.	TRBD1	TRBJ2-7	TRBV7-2	TGTGCCAGCAGCTTGAGCCCGCAGGGGGCCATCTACGAGCAGTACTTC	CASSLSPQGAIYEQYF
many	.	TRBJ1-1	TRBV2	TGTGCCAGCAGAGAGGGGGAAAACACTGAAGCTTTCTTT	CASREGENTEAFF
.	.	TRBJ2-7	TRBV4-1	TGCGCCAGCAGCCTCATGGGGGAGGATGTGCAGTACTTC	CASSLMGEDVQYF
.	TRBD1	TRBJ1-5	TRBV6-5	TGTGCCAGCAGTGACAGGGGGCCAGTGCAGCCCCAGCATTTT	CASSDRGPVQPQHF
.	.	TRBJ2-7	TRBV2	TGTGCCAGCAGGAGAACACCGGAGGGGTTTTACGAGCAGTACTTC	CASRRTPEGFYEQYF
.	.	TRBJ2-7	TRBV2	TGTGCCAGCAGAAACAGGGCCAGCTACGAGCAGTACTTC	CASRNRASYEQYF
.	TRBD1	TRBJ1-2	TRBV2	TGTGCCAGCAGTGCGACAGGGGGGAATGGCTACACCTTC	CASSATGGNGYTF
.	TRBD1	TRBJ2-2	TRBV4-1	TGCGCCAGCAGCCCACAACCGGGACAGCCCAACACCGGGGAGCTGTTTTTT	CASSPQPGQPNTGELFF
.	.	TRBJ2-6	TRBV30	TGTGCCTGGAGTGCGGGTGGGGCCAACGTCCTGACTTTC	CAWSAGGANVLTF
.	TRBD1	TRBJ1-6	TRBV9	TGTGCCAGCAGCGTAGCGAGGGAACAGGGGTGGGATTCACCCCTCCACTTT	CASSVAREQGWDSPLHF
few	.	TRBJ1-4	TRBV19	TGTGCCAGTAGTATATCGAGTTCGAGTGAAAAACTGTTTTTT	CASSISSSSEKLFF
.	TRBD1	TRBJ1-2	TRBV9	TGTGCCAGCAGCATTTGGGACAGGGGTTTGGAAGGCTACACCTTC	CASSIWDRGLEGYTF
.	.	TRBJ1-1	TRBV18	TGTGCCAGCTCACTATCGGGGGGGAGGAACACTGAAGCTTTCTTT	CASSLSGGRNTEAFF
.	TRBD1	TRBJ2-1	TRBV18	TGCGCCAGCTCACCGGGACAGGGTCTTTCCTACAATGAGCAGTTCTTC	CASSPGQGLSYNEQFF
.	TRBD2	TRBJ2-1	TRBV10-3	TGTGCCATCAGGACGGGGGGGCTTAACTACAATGAGCAGTTCTTC	CAIRTGGLNYNEQFF
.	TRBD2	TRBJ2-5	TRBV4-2	TGTGCCAGCAGCCAAACTAGCGGGGGGGTCCAAGAGACCCAGTACTTC	CASSQTSGGVQETQYF
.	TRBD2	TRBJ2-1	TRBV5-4	TGTGCCAGCAGCTCAATGACTAGCGGGGGGGCCCATGAGCAGTTCTTC	CASSSMTSGGAHEQFF
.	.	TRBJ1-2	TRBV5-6	TGTGCCAGCAGCTTGGGTGGGGCGTATGGCTACACCTTC	CASSLGGAYGYTF